What follows are 19 T cell receptor beta chains derived from one specimen sequenced in a study of OX40 agonist ivuxolimab in advanced cancers. Sequencing used immunoSEQ multiplex PCR; TCRdb keeps in-frame clones, though not all of them. The sample lists around 21,000 clones; 83% were seen once. Sequencing was performed on CD4+ or CD8+ T cells sorted from blood, taken in a trial of the OX40 agonist ivuxolimab. These TCRs come from an adult with an advanced solid tumor such as melanoma, head and neck, liver or kidney cancer.

The rearrangement uses TRBV29-1 and TRBJ2-2, with 9 bases matching TRBD2. The CDR3 has 15 residues. After removal of 6 bases from V and 5 bases from J, the junction contained 10 bases not matched to a gene. Germline V CDR1 and CDR2: SQVTM, ANQGSEA. CDR3 sequence reads: CSVPTSGWLTGELFF. CDR3 nucleotide sequence: TGCAGCGTACCCACTAGCGGGTGGTTGACCGGGGAGCTGTTTTTT.

This sequence joins TRBV7-3 and TRBJ2-7; D ambiguous. CDR1 is SGHTA and CDR2 is FQGTGA in the germline V gene. Trimming pared 4 bases from V and 5 bases from J, leaving 12 bases between. CDR3 length: 13 amino acids. The CDR3 here is CASSSTGADEQYF. Written as DNA, the CDR3 is TGTGCCAGCAGCTCCACTGGAGCTGACGAGCAGTACTTC.

The V and J genes are TRBV25-1 and TRBJ2-7; no clear D. Looked up from germline, CDR1 is MGHDK and CDR2 is SYGVNS. The CDR3 runs 13 residues. Trimming took off 4 bases at V and 6 bases at J, with 13 bases between the two ends. CDR3 DNA sequence: TGTGCCAGCAGTGTCACGGGTCGCGGCGAGCAGTACTTC. It encodes CASSVTGRGEQYF.

The J gene is TRBJ2-7, the V gene TRBV2; no clear D gene. Germline V gives CDR1 SNHLY, CDR2 FYNNEI. The V end lost 0 bases, the J end lost 3 bases, and 6 bases lay between the germline ends. The CDR3 is made up of 13 amino acids. This CDR3 is CASSEAADYEQYF. The DNA for the CDR3 is TGTGCCAGCAGTGAAGCGGCGGACTACGAGCAGTACTTC.

This clone was seen once. J is TRBJ1-5 and V is TRBV9; D uncertain. This CDR3 is 12 amino acids long. V lost 0 bases and J lost 10, with 8 bases in between. Germline V lookup: CDR1 SGDLS, CDR2 YYNGEE. CDR3 region: CASSVDGGPQHF. The CDR3 nucleotides read TGTGCCAGCAGCGTAGACGGTGGCCCCCAGCATTTT.

This clone was counted only a few times. The V call is TRBV9, the J call TRBJ2-5, with 9 bases matching TRBD2. V was pared by 0 bases and J by 5 bases, with 8 bases of the junction left unmatched. Germline values: CDR1 SGDLS, CDR2 YYNGEE. This CDR3 is 16 amino acids long. DNA of the CDR3: TGTGCCAGCAGCGTAGTCTTCGCGGGAGGGTGGGAGACCCAGTACTTC. Translated, it gives CASSVVFAGGWETQYF.

The chain is built from TRBV19 and TRBJ2-2; 10 bases agree with TRBD2. The CDR3 totals 15 residues. The V and J ends lost 4 bases and 5 bases, in that order; junction bases with no gene match: 4. The germline V gene encodes CDR1 LNHDA and CDR2 SQIVND (reference sequence). Here the CDR3 reads CASSTSGRGTGELFF. CDR3 bases: TGTGCCAGTAGTACTAGCGGGAGAGGAACCGGGGAGCTGTTTTTT. Filled out from reference TRBV19 and TRBJ2-2, the complete variable domain reads DGGITQSPKYLFRKEGQNVTLSCEQNLNHDAMYWYRQDPGQGLRLIYYSQIVNDFQKGDIAEGYSVSREKKESFPLTVTSAQKNPTAFYLCASSTSGRGTGELFFGEGSRLTVL.

The chain combines TRBV6-4 with TRBJ1-1; D might be TRBD1 (6 bases). The CDR3 runs to 13 residues. Germline V lookup: CDR1 MRHNA, CDR2 SNTAGT. Trimming cost V 4 bases and J 6 bases, with 12 bases left between them. The DNA for the CDR3 is TGTGCCAGCAGTGTAGGCAGGGGAGCTGAAGCTTTCTTT. Residues: CASSVGRGAEAFF.

The chain links TRBV5-6 to TRBJ2-7, with TRBD1 matching over 7 bases. Germline trimming cut 2 bases from V and 2 bases from J; bases unmatched to any gene: 7. Germline CDR1 reads SGHDT; CDR2 reads YYEEEE. CDR3 length: 15 residues. CDR3 in DNA: TGTGCCAGCAGCTTAACAGGGGTCGGTACCTACGAGCAGTACTTC. As protein: CASSLTGVGTYEQYF.

J is TRBJ2-3 and V is TRBV9; a possible D gene is TRBD2 (7 bases). V was pared by 0 bases and J by 4 bases, with 12 bases between. CDR3 length: 15 amino acids. Germline V gene sequence: CDR1 SGDLS, CDR2 YYNGEE. The CDR3 nucleotides are TGTGCCAGCAGCGTAGAGGGAGGGGGTTCAGATACGCAGTATTTT. The encoded protein is CASSVEGGGSDTQYF.

The sample holds a few counts of this clone. The chain combines TRBV4-2 with TRBJ2-1; 8 nucleotides agree with TRBD1. V was pared by 4 bases and J by 2 bases, with 4 bases of the junction left unmatched. The CDR3 spans 15 residues. Germline loops: CDR1 LGHNA, CDR2 YNFKEQ. The CDR3 is CASSPGQDTYNEQFF. The CDR3 coding sequence is TGTGCCAGCAGCCCGGGACAGGATACCTACAATGAGCAGTTCTTC.

This chain links TRBV25-1 with TRBJ1-2, with 12 positions matching TRBD1. V lost 5 bases and J lost 3; bases outside the gene matches: 4. Germline CDR1 reads MGHDK; CDR2 reads SYGVNS. The CDR3 runs to 15 residues. CDR3 in DNA: TGTGCCAGCAGTCCGGGACAGGGGGCTTACTATGGCTACACCTTC. This sequence encodes CASSPGQGAYYGYTF.

DNA for the CDR3: TGTGCCAGCAGCTCCCATGGCCGGCCGGGGAAGCAGCCCCAGCATTTT. Protein product: CASSSHGRPGKQPQHF. The chain joins TRBV7-8 to TRBJ1-5; D is unclear. CDR3 length: 16 amino acids. Looked up from germline, CDR1 is SGHVS and CDR2 is FQNEAQ. V lost 4 bases and J 7 bases, leaving 20 bases between the germline ends. Supplemented by reference TRBV7-8 and TRBJ1-5, the full variable domain reads GAGVSQSPRYKVAKRGQDVALRCDPISGHVSLFWYQQALGQGPEFLTYFQNEAQLDKSGLPSDRFFAERPEGSVSTLKIQRTQQEDSAVYLCASSSHGRPGKQPQHFGDGTRLSIL.

The CDR3 nucleotides read TGTGCCAGTAGTAAGCGTGGAGGGGTCGGGGAGCTGTTTTTT. This translates into CASSKRGGVGELFF. The chain links TRBV19 to TRBJ2-2; D perhaps matches TRBD2 (6 bases). Trimming removed 4 bases from V and 7 bases from J, with 13 bases in between. The CDR3 consists of 14 residues. Per the germline V gene, CDR1 is LNHDA and CDR2 is SQIVND (reference sequence).

The gene calls are TRBV19 and TRBJ1-1; D ambiguous. Per germline, CDR1 LNHDA and CDR2 SQIVND (reference sequence). The V and J ends lost 2 bases and 8 bases respectively, with 12 bases between them. This CDR3 contains 13 residues. In DNA, the CDR3 is TGTGCCAGTAGTATAAGCTTGAGAAAAGAAGCTTTCTTT. This gives the protein CASSISLRKEAFF. The full variable domain, in which reference TRBV19 and TRBJ1-1 provide the parts outside the CDR3, is DGGITQSPKYLFRKEGQNVTLSCEQNLNHDAMYWYRQDPGQGLRLIYYSQIVNDFQKGDIAEGYSVSREKKESFPLTVTSAQKNPTAFYLCASSISLRKEAFFGQGTRLTVV.

This chain uses TRBV5-4 with TRBJ2-5, with D perhaps being TRBD1 or TRBD2 (5 bases each). The CDR3 is 14 amino acids. Trimming pared 4 bases from V and 1 base from J, leaving 11 bases between. CDR1 and CDR2 from the germline V gene are SGHNT and YYREEE (reference sequence). The CDR3 protein is CASSPRDVQETQYF. In nucleotides, the CDR3 is TGTGCCAGCAGCCCCCGGGACGTCCAAGAGACCCAGTACTTC.

The chain employs TRBV7-2 and TRBJ2-7; D call uncertain. The CDR3 contains 11 residues. V shed 4 bases and J shed 7 bases, with 8 bases lying between them. The germline V gene has CDR1 SGHTA and CDR2 FQGNSA. The CDR3, as DNA: TGTGCCAGCAGCTGGAGCCAGGAGCAGTACTTC. Translated: CASSWSQEQYF.

This chain connects TRBV7-3 to TRBJ1-1; TRBD1 aligns across 7 bases. V lost 7 bases to trimming and J lost 4 bases; unmatched junction nucleotides: 12. The CDR3 runs to 15 residues. CDR1 and CDR2 (germline): SGHTA, FQGTGA. The CDR3 DNA is TGTGCCAGCAACGGTCCTACAGGGGAGCTCACTGAAGCTTTCTTT. This translates into CASNGPTGELTEAFF.

Only one count was recorded for this clone. This sequence joins TRBV5-1 and TRBJ2-2; D unresolved. The CDR3 is made up of 15 amino acids. The V end lost 4 bases, the J end lost 1 base, and 11 bases lay between the germline ends. Germline-derived CDR1 and CDR2 are SGHRS and YFSETQ. CDR3 coding DNA: TGCGCCAGCAGCCCCTCTCCAGGGAACACCGGGGAGCTGTTTTTT. Its protein is CASSPSPGNTGELFF.